Below are 14 T cell receptor beta chains sequenced from a single sample in a study of CD8+CD57+ T cells in acquired aplastic anemia. Genomic DNA constituted the template upon which TCR beta VDJ and CDR3 profiling was performed. TCRdb re-analysed the reads in MiXCR, keeping a single row per CDR3 protein. The sample has roughly 170,000 distinct CDR3 sequences; 45% to 60% are singletons. Whoever was chosen for sequencing had shown CD8+CD57+ cell expansion by flow cytometry. The sequencing input was sorted CD4+, CD8+, or CD8+CD57+ T cells (not recorded which) from PBMCs. The receptors derive from a human donor with aplastic anemia.

In the case of this clonotype: The junction departs from the called germline gene at one end, perhaps through a read error. The genes are TRBV10-3 and TRBJ2-5; no definite D call. The CDR3 contains 13 residues. Germline V CDR1 and CDR2: ENHRY, SYGVKD. DNA for the CDR3: TGTGCCATCTGTGAGTCGGTTGGAGAGACCCAGTACTTC. Translating it yields CAICESVGETQYF.

The count of this clonotype is one. Germline and junction disagree at one end, which may indicate a read error. The chain combines TRBV5-8 with TRBJ2-1; maybe TRBD2 (5 bases). The CDR3 is 11 amino acids. The germline V gene has CDR1 SGHTS and CDR2 YDEGEE. This chain's CDR3 is CASSPGETQCF. The CDR3 region has the DNA TGTGCCAGCAGCCCCGGGGAGACCCAGTGCTTC.

In this sample, this clonotype turned up many times. The CDR3, as DNA: TGCAGTGCTTGGGGGGGACTAACGCGGCAGGAGACCCAGTACTTC. Protein sequence: CSAWGGLTRQETQYF. The chain carries TRBV20-1 and TRBJ2-5; 7 bases agree with TRBD2. CDR3 size: 15 residues. V shed 5 bases, J shed 5 bases, and the junction held 14 bases outside the gene matches. Germline CDR1 DFQATT, CDR2 SNEGSKA (reference sequence).

This clonotype was recorded at least ten times. The V gene is TRBV13, the J gene TRBJ1-1; no definite D call. Trimming took 1 base from V and 3 from J, leaving 6 bases between them. CDR3 length equals 13 residues. The V gene's germline CDR1 is PRHDT and CDR2 FYEKMQ (reference sequence). The CDR3 DNA reads as TGTGCCAGCAGCTTAGATTCGCACACTGAAGCTTTCTTT. Encoded protein: CASSLDSHTEAFF.

This chain connects TRBV20-1 to TRBJ1-3; TRBD1 aligns across 8 bases. V lost 4 bases to trimming and J lost 4 bases; unmatched junction nucleotides: 3. Germline V CDR1 and CDR2: DFQATT, SNEGSKA (reference sequence). The CDR3 has 13 amino acids. The CDR3 loop reads CSATRDRGNTIYF. The CDR3 region has the DNA TGCAGTGCTACCAGGGACAGGGGAAACACCATATATTTT.

The chain uses TRBV25-1 and TRBJ2-1; 8 bases align to TRBD1. Germline loops: CDR1 MGHDK, CDR2 SYGVNS. Germline trimming cut 0 bases from V and 9 bases from J; bases unmatched to any gene: 1. CDR3 size: 13 residues. CDR3 nucleotide sequence: TGTGCCAGCAGTGAATATGGGACAGGTGAGCAGTTCTTC. Amino acid sequence: CASSEYGTGEQFF. Variable domain in full (rest from reference TRBV25-1 and TRBJ2-1): EADIYQTPRYLVIGTGKKITLECSQTMGHDKMYWYQQDPGMELHLIHYSYGVNSTEKGDLSSESTVSRIRTEHFPLTLESARPSHTSQYLCASSEYGTGEQFFGPGTRLTVL.

This clonotype was observed at least ten times. The rearrangement links TRBV7-8 to TRBJ2-2; possibly TRBD1 for D (5 bases). The CDR3 loop spans 16 amino acids. Trimming took 5 bases from V and 0 from J, leaving 13 bases between them. Germline CDR1 reads SGHVS; CDR2 reads FQNEAQ. CDR3 amino acids: CASSPLQETNTGELFF. In DNA, the CDR3 is TGTGCCAGCAGCCCCTTACAGGAGACGAACACCGGGGAGCTGTTTTTT.

This clonotype was seen repeatedly, ten times or more. The chain has TRBV5-1 and TRBJ2-3; no firm D call. This CDR3 comprises 13 residues. Per the germline V gene, CDR1 is SGHRS and CDR2 is YFSETQ. The V gene lost 0 bases and the J gene lost 8 bases, with 10 bases spanning the gap. The CDR3 DNA reads TGCGCCAGCAGCTTGGACCTCAAAGGTACGCAGTATTTT. Translation: CASSLDLKGTQYF.

V is TRBV29-1 and J is TRBJ1-4, with TRBD1 as a possible D gene (5 bases). The length of the CDR3 is 14 residues. CDR1 SQVTM and CDR2 ANQGSEA come from the germline V gene. Trimming cost V 6 bases and J 1 base, with 12 bases left between them. CDR3 region: CSVGTGLTNEKLFF. The CDR3 coding sequence is TGCAGCGTCGGGACTGGTCTAACTAATGAAAAACTGTTTTTT.

Note on this clonotype: An end of the junction does not agree with germline; a read error may underlie this. This chain links TRBV6-4 with TRBJ1-6; no clear D gene. This CDR3 contains 13 residues. Germline CDR1 is MRHNA and CDR2 is SNTAGT. Written as DNA, the CDR3 is TGTGTCAGCAATGACTCTGGTAATTCACCCCTCCACTTT. Protein sequence: CVSNDSGNSPLHF.

This clonotype was recorded many times. The genes are TRBV29-1 and TRBJ1-4, with no clear D. Germline-derived CDR1 and CDR2 are SQVTM and ANQGSEA. CDR3 size: 10 residues. Trimming left V 7 bases short and J 6 bases short, with 6 bases between. CDR3 DNA: TGCAGCGCCGAAGATGAAAAACTGTTTTTT. Residues: CSAEDEKLFF.

The rearrangement links TRBV2 to TRBJ1-6; D is possibly TRBD1 (6 bases). This CDR3 contains 12 residues. CDR1 SNHLY and CDR2 FYNNEI come from the germline V gene. Trimming cost V 6 bases and J 17 bases, with 17 bases left between them. The CDR3 coding sequence is TGTGCCAGCAGCCAACCGGACAGACCTTTCCACTTT. Translated: CASSQPDRPFHF.

CDR3 nucleotides: TGTGCCAGCAGCTTGACCCTAATGGTGCAGGGAGAGACCCAGTACTTC. This codes for CASSLTLMVQGETQYF. V and J are TRBV7-8 and TRBJ2-5; TRBD1 might be the D (5 bases). The V and J ends lost 3 bases and 4 bases respectively, with 18 bases between them. Germline loops: CDR1 SGHVS, CDR2 FQNEAQ. The CDR3 contains 16 residues.

This clonotype was recorded only once. The chain links TRBV7-6 to TRBJ2-7; D gene uncertain. V was trimmed by 1 base and J by 1 base, leaving 11 bases between them. CDR3 length: 15 amino acids. Looked up from germline, CDR1 is SGHVS and CDR2 is FNYEAQ. The chain's CDR3 is CASSLGSGSSYEQYF. DNA for the CDR3: TGTGCCAGCAGCTTAGGGTCAGGTTCGTCCTACGAGCAGTACTTC.